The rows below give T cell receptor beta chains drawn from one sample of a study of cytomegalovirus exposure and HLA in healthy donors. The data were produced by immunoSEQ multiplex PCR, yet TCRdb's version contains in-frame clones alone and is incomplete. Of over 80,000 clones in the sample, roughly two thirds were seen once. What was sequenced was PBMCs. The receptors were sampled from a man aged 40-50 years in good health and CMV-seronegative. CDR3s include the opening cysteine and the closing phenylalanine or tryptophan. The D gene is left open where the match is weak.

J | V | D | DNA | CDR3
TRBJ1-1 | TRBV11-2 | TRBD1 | TGTGCCAGCAGCAAGGACAGGGTGGTCCCTGAAGCTTTCTTT | CASSKDRVVPEAFF
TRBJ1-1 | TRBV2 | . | TGTGCCAGCAGCCCACAGGGCCCCTTAGGCACTGAAGCTTTCTTT | CASSPQGPLGTEAFF
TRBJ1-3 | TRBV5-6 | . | TGTGCCAGCAGCCCGACAGGAAAATCTGGAAACACCATATATTTT | CASSPTGKSGNTIYF
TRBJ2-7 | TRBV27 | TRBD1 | TGTGCCAGCAGTGGGACAGGGACATCCTACGAGCAGTACTTC | CASSGTGTSYEQYF
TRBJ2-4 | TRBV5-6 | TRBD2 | TGTGCCAGCAGCTTGCTAGCGGGGGGGCCGGAAAACATTCAGTACTTC | CASSLLAGGPENIQYF
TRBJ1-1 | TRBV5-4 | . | TGTGCCAGCAGCTTGGATGGAGGGGGGGCGAACACTGAAGCTTTCTTT | CASSLDGGGANTEAFF
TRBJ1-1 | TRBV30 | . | TGTGCCTGGACGGGGGGCGGTGAAGCTTTCTTT | CAWTGGGEAFF
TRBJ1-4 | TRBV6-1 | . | TGTGCCAGCAGTGAGCAGTTGACAGTTGGACTGTTTTTT | CASSEQLTVGLFF
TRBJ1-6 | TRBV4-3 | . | TGCGCCAGCAGCCAGCTAATGCAGGGGAATTCACCCCTCCACTTT | CASSQLMQGNSPLHF
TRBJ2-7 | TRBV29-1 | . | TGCAGCGTAACCAATCGGGTGGGGGGGCCCCACGAGCAGTACTTC | CSVTNRVGGPHEQYF
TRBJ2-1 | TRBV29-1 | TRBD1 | TGCAGCGTTGAAATACAGGGGTCCAATGAGCAGTTCTTC | CSVEIQGSNEQFF
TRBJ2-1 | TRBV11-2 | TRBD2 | TGTGCCAGCAGCTTAGGATGGCGGGGGGACATCAACAATGAGCAGTTCTTC | CASSLGWRGDINNEQFF
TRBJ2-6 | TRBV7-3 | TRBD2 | TGTGCCAGCAGCTTAATGGCGTCGGGGGGCTCTGGGGCCAACGTCCTGACTTTC | CASSLMASGGSGANVLTF
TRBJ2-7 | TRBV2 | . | TGTGCCAGCAGTGAAACAGCAGGGCGAGAGCAGTACTTC | CASSETAGREQYF
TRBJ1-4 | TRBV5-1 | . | TGCGCCAGCAGCTTGGGCAGGGGTCTTACTAATGAAAAACTGTTTTTT | CASSLGRGLTNEKLFF
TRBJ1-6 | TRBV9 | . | TGTGCCAGCAGCGTAGGGTGGAGTGTGCCCCTCCACTTT | CASSVGWSVPLHF
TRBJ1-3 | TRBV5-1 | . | TGCGCCAGCAGCTTGAAGGGCAGGGGTGGAAACACCATATATTTT | CASSLKGRGGNTIYF
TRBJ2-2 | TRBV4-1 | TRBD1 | TGCGCCAGCAGCCGAATCACCGGGACAGCCGGGGAGCTGTTTTTT | CASSRITGTAGELFF